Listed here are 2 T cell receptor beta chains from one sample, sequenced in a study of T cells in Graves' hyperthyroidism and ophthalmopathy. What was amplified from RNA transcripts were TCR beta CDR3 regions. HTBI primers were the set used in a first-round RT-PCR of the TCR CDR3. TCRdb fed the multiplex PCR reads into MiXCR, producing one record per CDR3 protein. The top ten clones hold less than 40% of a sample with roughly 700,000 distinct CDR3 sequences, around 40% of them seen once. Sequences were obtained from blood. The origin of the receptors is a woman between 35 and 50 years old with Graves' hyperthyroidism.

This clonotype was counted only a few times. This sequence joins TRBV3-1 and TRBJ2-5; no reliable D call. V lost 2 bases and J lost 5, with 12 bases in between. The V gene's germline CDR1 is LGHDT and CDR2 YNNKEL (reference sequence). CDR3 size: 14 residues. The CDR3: CASSQLWGRETQYF. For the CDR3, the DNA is TGTGCCAGCAGCCAATTATGGGGTAGGGAGACCCAGTACTTC.

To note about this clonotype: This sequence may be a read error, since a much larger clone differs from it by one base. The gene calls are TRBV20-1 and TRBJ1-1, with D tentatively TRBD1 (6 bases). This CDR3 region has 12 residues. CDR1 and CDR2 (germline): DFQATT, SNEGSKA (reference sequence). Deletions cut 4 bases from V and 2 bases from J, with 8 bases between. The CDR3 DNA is TGCAGTGCTAAGGACAGAAACACTGAAGCTTTCTTT. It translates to CSAKDRNTEAFF.